This record covers a single T cell receptor (beta chain). This sample was taken from a study of blood T cell repertoires in COVID-19. Some clones are missing from TCRdb's copy, which holds only in-frame ones; the method was immunoSEQ multiplex PCR. This sample has over 200,000 clones; 60% to 75% occur once, and the top ten carry 2.5% to 4%. The CDR3 length is 13 residues. Germline CDR1 and CDR2: SGHRS and YFSETQ. V lost 5 bases to trimming and J lost 3 bases, with 12 bases between them. V and J are TRBV5-1 and TRBJ2-7, with D hard to call. Sequenced input: peripheral blood. The source is an elderly woman with acute or convalescent COVID-19. The CDR3 protein is CASRPPDIYEQYF. In nucleotides, the CDR3 is TGCGCCAGCAGACCCCCCGACATCTACGAGCAGTACTTC.